The following is a TCR beta chain sequence with its context. Its antigen remains unidentified. Just one base apart from a much larger clone, this may be a read error. This entry belongs to a study of molecular identifiers for immune sequencing clone quantification. The CDR3 has 13 residues. From germline, CDR1 is MDHEN and CDR2 SYDVKM. After removal of 8 bases from V and 2 bases from J, the junction contained 5 bases not matched to a gene. From the PCR reads, TCRdb called clonotypes with MiXCR, one entry per CDR3 protein. The sample yields 40,000 to 65,000 distinct CDR3 sequences, about a third seen once. Naive CD8 T cells were FACS-sorted by CD8+CD4-CCR7+CD45RA+ markers. Overall study findings and caveats: Spiked-in Jurkat TCR RNA corresponding to one cell was reported as detectable against 1 million or so naive cells. Whereas naive cells kept under 1% of molecules in clones above 20 RNA copies, such clones held over 97% in effectors.

The chain carries TRBV28 and TRBJ2-5, with 7 bases matching TRBD1. This clonotype was obtained from a human donor in good health. Some libraries in this study had Jurkat cell RNA spiked in. Sequencing was carried out using naive CD8+ T cells from blood, with Jurkat cell RNA spiked in. As to subset: FACS-sorted CD8+CD4-CCR7+CD45RA+ naive T cells. The CDR3 is CASGSGQQETQYF. For the CDR3, the DNA is TGTGCCAGCGGTTCGGGACAGCAAGAGACCCAGTACTTC.